This T cell receptor (beta chain) was documented in a study of cytomegalovirus exposure and HLA in healthy donors. Use of 60 Vbeta and 13 Jbeta primers characterized the PCR. Here immunoSEQ multiplex PCR was the method, and the copy in TCRdb shows in-frame clones only, minus some. The sample lists approximately 100,000 clones, around 60% occurring once. A remark on this clone: Its antigen is not identified.

Study-level findings and limits: When a later analysis compared HLA-associated TCR beta chains with equally common others, the HLA-associated chains turned out to be more clonally expanded and to have lower generation probabilities. Prediction of most subjects' HLA-A and HLA-B alleles by TCR beta sequences was reportedly accurate.

The specimen was PBMCs. The sequence was collected from a man in his thirties or forties in good health and CMV-seropositive.

CDR3 nucleotides: TGTGCCAGCAGTGATCCCAGGGGGCAGGTCGAGCAGTACTTC. It codes for CASSDPRGQVEQYF. The chain couples TRBV2 to TRBJ2-7; 8 bases fit TRBD1. CDR1 and CDR2 from the germline V gene are SNHLY and FYNNEI. Trimming cost V 3 bases and J 6 bases; bases outside gene matches: 7. CDR3 length: 14 amino acids.